This T cell receptor beta chain appears in the sequencing data of a study of T cell repertoires in cytomegalovirus infection. The wider study: It can be stated that public TCR beta signatures indicated CMV infection as well as a matching HLA type.

Points from the study as a whole: Adding up the frequency of public TCR beta families identified people who carried CMV plus the relevant HLA. The ex vivo response was dominated by HLA-C-restricted CMV-specific TCR beta clonotypes.

TCRdb reprocessed the reads with MiXCR, giving one entry per CDR3 protein. The table lists 560,000 or so distinct CDR3 sequences, more than 15% of them singletons. This clonotype occurred many times. Its matching antigen is unknown. Germline loops: CDR1 SGHKS, CDR2 YYEKEE (reference sequence). Trimming pared 4 bases from V and 0 bases from J, leaving 11 bases between. This CDR3 comprises 15 residues. V and J are TRBV5-5 and TRBJ1-3; no definite D call. The sequenced sample was CD8+ T cells from PBMCs. The clonotype originates from a human donor in good health (CMV status not recorded). Some clones in this sample may be carry-over from other donors' samples. The CDR3 DNA reads TGTGCCAGCAGCCACGACCGGTTCTCTGGAAACACCATATATTTT. It encodes CASSHDRFSGNTIYF.